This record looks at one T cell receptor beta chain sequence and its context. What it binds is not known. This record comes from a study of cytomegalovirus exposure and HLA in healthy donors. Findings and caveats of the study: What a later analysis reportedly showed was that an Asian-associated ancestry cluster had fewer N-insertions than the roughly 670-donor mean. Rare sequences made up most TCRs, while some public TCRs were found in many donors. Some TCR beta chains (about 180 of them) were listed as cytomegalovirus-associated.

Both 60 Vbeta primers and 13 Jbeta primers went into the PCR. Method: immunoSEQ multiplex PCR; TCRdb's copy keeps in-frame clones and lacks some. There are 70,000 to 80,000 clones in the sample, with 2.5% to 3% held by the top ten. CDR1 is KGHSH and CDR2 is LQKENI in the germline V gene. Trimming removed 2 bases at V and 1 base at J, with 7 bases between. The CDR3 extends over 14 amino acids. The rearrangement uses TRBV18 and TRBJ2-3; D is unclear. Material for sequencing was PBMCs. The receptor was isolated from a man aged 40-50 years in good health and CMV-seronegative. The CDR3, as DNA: TGTGCCAGCTCACCAGTTGGAGGCACAGATACGCAGTATTTT. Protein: CASSPVGGTDTQYF. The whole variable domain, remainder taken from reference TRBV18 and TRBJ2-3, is NAGVMQNPRHLVRRRGQEARLRCSPMKGHSHVYWYRQLPEEGLKFMVYLQKENIIDESGMPKERFSAEFPKEGPSILRIQQVVRGDSAAYFCASSPVGGTDTQYFGPGTRLTVL.